The next 19 T cell receptor beta chains were all read from a single sample in a study of CD4 T cells in relation to SARS-CoV-2 and coronaviruses. The unexposed donors gave CD4+ T cells in about 2011-2018, prior to COVID-19. The cells were cultured for 10 days before CD4+ T cells were isolated. Repertoires were generated with immunoSEQ multiplex PCR, while TCRdb's copy carries only in-frame clones and drops some. The sample contains 18,000 or so clones, about 74% of which appear only once. These receptors' antigens are unknown. The material sequenced was CD4+ T cells from PBMCs, cultured in vitro. The receptor source for this set is a human donor in good health.

J is TRBJ2-5 and V is TRBV30, with D unclear. This CDR3 is built from 11 residues. V dropped 6 bases and J dropped 5 bases, with 10 bases sitting between them. Germline V gives CDR1 GTSNPN, CDR2 SVGIG (reference sequence). In nucleotides, the CDR3 is TGTGCCTGCGAACCCGGGGAGACCCAGTACTTC. This sequence encodes CACEPGETQYF.

This clone was observed once. This chain uses TRBV4-1 with TRBJ1-5, with 11 bases matching TRBD1. Per the germline V gene, CDR1 is MGHRA and CDR2 is YSYEKL. J lost 4 bases, V lost 2 bases, and 19 bases had no gene match. The CDR3 sequence is 21 residues long. CDR3: CASSQLRPYGTGGLRNQPQHF. For the CDR3, the DNA is TGCGCCAGCAGCCAATTACGGCCCTACGGGACAGGGGGATTGAGAAATCAGCCCCAGCATTTT.

The chain carries TRBV28 and TRBJ1-5, with 7 bases matching TRBD1. The CDR3 contains 15 residues. Germline V lookup: CDR1 MDHEN, CDR2 SYDVKM. Trimming took 7 bases from V and 1 from J; bases not matched to a gene: 7. The CDR3: CASMDGGGSNQPQHF. The DNA for the CDR3 is TGTGCCAGCATGGATGGAGGGGGCAGCAATCAGCCCCAGCATTTT. The variable domain in full, with the rest retrieved from reference TRBV28 and TRBJ1-5, is DVKVTQSSRYLVKRTGEKVFLECVQDMDHENMFWYRQDPGLGLRLIYFSYDVKMKEKGDIPEGYSVSREKKERFSLILESASTNQTSMYLCASMDGGGSNQPQHFGDGTRLSIL.

V gene TRBV13 combines with J gene TRBJ2-4, with TRBD1 matching over 7 bases. CDR1 and CDR2 from the germline V gene are PRHDT and FYEKMQ (reference sequence). V shed 1 base, J shed 1 base, and the junction held 7 bases outside the gene matches. The CDR3 contains 17 residues. In DNA form, the CDR3 reads TGTGCCAGCAGCTTAGAAGCGTCGGACAGGGCCAAAAACATTCAGTACTTC. Translating gives CASSLEASDRAKNIQYF.

This clone occurred a few times. The rearrangement joins TRBV30 to TRBJ2-1, with TRBD1 matching over 7 bases. CDR3 size: 14 residues. Trimming removed 4 bases from V and 3 bases from J; junction bases left unmatched: 6. Germline values: CDR1 GTSNPN, CDR2 SVGIG (reference sequence). The CDR3 reads CAWTGTEVYNEQFF. The CDR3 DNA reads as TGTGCCTGGACTGGGACAGAGGTCTACAATGAGCAGTTCTTC.

The V gene is TRBV11-2, the J gene TRBJ2-3; 10 bases are shared with TRBD2. Germline values: CDR1 SGHAT, CDR2 FQNNGV. The CDR3 extends over 16 amino acids. V trimming: 5 bases; J trimming: 1 base; junction bases outside the gene matches: 6. CDR3 bases: TGTGCCAGCAGCCCCCTCGGGACTAGCGGCACAGATACGCAGTATTTT. Translation: CASSPLGTSGTDTQYF.

This chain connects TRBV6-6 to TRBJ2-5; no clear D. The CDR3 runs 13 residues. Germline CDR1 is MNHNY and CDR2 is SVGAGI (reference sequence). Trimming pared 2 bases from V and 3 bases from J, leaving 7 bases between. Here the CDR3 reads CASSYRREETQYF. The CDR3 DNA reads TGTGCCAGCAGTTACAGAAGAGAAGAGACCCAGTACTTC.

This chain links TRBV18 with TRBJ2-2; 9 bases fit TRBD1. The germline CDR1 and CDR2 sequences are KGHSH and LQKENI. The CDR3 is made up of 15 amino acids. The ends lost 5 bases at V and 7 bases at J; junction bases unmatched: 8. CDR3 sequence: CASSSNRGQSGELFF. The CDR3 region has the DNA TGTGCCAGCTCATCTAACAGGGGGCAGAGCGGGGAGCTGTTTTTT.

The chain uses TRBV28 and TRBJ1-1; unclear D gene. The CDR3 runs to 10 residues. The germline V and J ends were trimmed by 11 bases and 11 bases, with 15 bases remaining between them. Germline loops: CDR1 MDHEN, CDR2 SYDVKM. The CDR3 bases are TGTGCCTCAGCAAGGCAAACGGCTTTCTTT. Protein product: CASARQTAFF.

This chain connects TRBV13 to TRBJ1-1; the D is unclear. V lost 4 bases and J 1 base, leaving 16 bases between the germline ends. This CDR3 is built from 16 residues. Germline V gene lookup returns CDR1 PRHDT and CDR2 FYEKMQ (reference sequence). CDR3 sequence: CASSSRSRQANTEAFF. DNA of the CDR3: TGTGCCAGCAGCTCCCGCAGTAGACAAGCGAACACTGAAGCTTTCTTT.

This CDR3 is CASSQGTGTETQYF. The CDR3, as DNA: TGTGCCAGCAGCCAAGGGACAGGGACAGAGACCCAGTACTTC. The chain combines TRBV2 with TRBJ2-5; TRBD1 matches 9 bases. In germline, CDR1 is SNHLY, CDR2 FYNNEI. J lost 4 bases, V lost 6 bases, and 6 bases had no gene match. The CDR3 covers 14 residues.

The V call is TRBV9, the J call TRBJ2-1; D perhaps matches TRBD2 (5 bases). The CDR3 sequence is 16 residues long. Germline V lookup: CDR1 SGDLS, CDR2 YYNGEE. The V end lost 1 base, the J end lost 3 bases, and 14 bases lay between the germline ends. This CDR3 reads CASSVSPQAVYNEQFF. Written as DNA, the CDR3 is TGTGCCAGCAGCGTAAGTCCTCAAGCGGTCTACAATGAGCAGTTCTTC.

This chain joins TRBV25-1 and TRBJ1-2; tentatively, D is TRBD1 (5 bases). Trimming left V 0 bases short and J 2 bases short, with 10 bases between. The CDR3 length is 15 residues. Germline CDR1 and CDR2: MGHDK and SYGVNS. Written as DNA, the CDR3 is TGTGCCAGCAGTGAATATACCGCAGGGAACTATGGCTACACCTTC. Translation: CASSEYTAGNYGYTF.

The sample holds a few counts of this clone. The rearrangement uses TRBV7-2 and TRBJ2-3; 8 bases agree with TRBD2. The trim removed 5 bases at V and 2 bases at J, leaving 6 bases unmatched. Germline loops: CDR1 SGHTA, CDR2 FQGNSA. CDR3 size: 15 residues. The CDR3 loop reads CASSPLAEFTDTQYF. The CDR3 nucleotides read TGTGCCAGCAGCCCACTAGCGGAGTTCACAGATACGCAGTATTTT.

This chain links TRBV18 with TRBJ1-4; 8 bases fit TRBD1. The trim removed 2 bases at V and 6 bases at J, leaving 5 bases unmatched. The CDR3 has 15 amino acids. Looked up from germline, CDR1 is KGHSH and CDR2 is LQKENI. The CDR3 is CASSPNGGQDEKLFF. In nucleotides, the CDR3 is TGTGCCAGCTCACCAAATGGGGGACAGGATGAAAAACTGTTTTTT.

The chain carries TRBV11-1 and TRBJ1-1, with unresolved D. Looked up from germline, CDR1 is SGHAT and CDR2 is FQDESV (reference sequence). The CDR3 length is 15 residues. The V end lost 1 base, the J end lost 1 base, and 10 bases lay between the germline ends. As DNA, the CDR3 is TGTGCCAGCAGCTTAGTTCATGGTACGAACACTGAAGCTTTCTTT. Protein sequence: CASSLVHGTNTEAFF.

This chain uses TRBV24-1 with TRBJ2-2; 7 bases align to TRBD2. V gave up 9 bases and J gave up 1 base; unmatched junction bases: 4. Germline V gives CDR1 KGHDR, CDR2 SFDVKD. CDR3 size: 14 residues. The CDR3 nucleotides read TGTGCCACCTCGGGACTACTGAACACCGGGGAGCTGTTTTTT. This sequence encodes CATSGLLNTGELFF.

The genes are TRBV5-1 and TRBJ2-1; 8 positions agree with TRBD1. Unmatched junction bases numbered 4, after V lost 2 bases and J lost 0 bases. CDR1 and CDR2 from the germline V gene are SGHRS and YFSETQ. The CDR3 loop spans 16 amino acids. CDR3 nucleotides: TGCGCCAGCAGCTTCCGGGACAGGAGCTCCTACAATGAGCAGTTCTTC. It codes for CASSFRDRSSYNEQFF.

The rearrangement joins TRBV18 to TRBJ2-3; D not resolved. V gave up 3 bases and J gave up 0 bases, with 4 bases separating them. This CDR3 has 13 residues. Germline CDR1 and CDR2: KGHSH and LQKENI. For the CDR3, the DNA is TGTGCCAGCTCACCGTCTAGCACAGATACGCAGTATTTT. It translates to CASSPSSTDTQYF.